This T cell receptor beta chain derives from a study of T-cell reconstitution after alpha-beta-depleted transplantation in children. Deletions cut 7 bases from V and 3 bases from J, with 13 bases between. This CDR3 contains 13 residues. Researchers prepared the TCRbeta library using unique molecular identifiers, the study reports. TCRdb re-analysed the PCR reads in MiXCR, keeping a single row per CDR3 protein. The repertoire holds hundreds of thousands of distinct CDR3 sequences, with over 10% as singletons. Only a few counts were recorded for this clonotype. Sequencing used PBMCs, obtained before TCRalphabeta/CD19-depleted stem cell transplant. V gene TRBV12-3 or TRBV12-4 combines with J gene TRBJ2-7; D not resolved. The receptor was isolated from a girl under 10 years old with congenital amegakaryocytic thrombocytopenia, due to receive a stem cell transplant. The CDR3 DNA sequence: TGTGCCAGCACTTCCCCTGGTAGCTACGAGCAGTACTTC. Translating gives CASTSPGSYEQYF.